One sample yielded the 28 T cell receptor beta chains listed below, sequenced in a study of T cells in Graves' hyperthyroidism and ophthalmopathy. TCR beta CDR3 regions were amplified from RNA. A set of HTBI primers served as the primers for a first-round RT-PCR of the TCR CDR3. TCRdb recomputed calls from the multiplex PCR reads with MiXCR, one row per CDR3 protein. The sample includes a few hundred thousand distinct CDR3 sequences, about 13% of them seen just once. Sequenced material: blood. All receptors come from a woman aged 18-30 years with Graves' hyperthyroidism.

This clonotype came up many times. The rearrangement joins TRBV7-3 to TRBJ2-1; TRBD2 is a possible D gene (6 bases). Trimming shortened V by 2 bases and J by 2 bases, and 10 bases separated the two germline ends. The germline V gene has CDR1 SGHTA and CDR2 FQGTGA. The CDR3 runs to 15 residues. Written as DNA, the CDR3 is TGTGCCAGCAGCTTACAGGCGGGGACCTACAATGAGCAGTTCTTC. Translating gives CASSLQAGTYNEQFF.

For the CDR3, the DNA is TGCGCCAGCAGCCAAGAACCGTGGGATCAGCCCCAGCATTTT. Translation gives CASSQEPWDQPQHF. V gene TRBV4-3 combines with J gene TRBJ1-5, with D hard to call. Trimming shortened V by 0 bases and J by 5 bases, and 8 bases separated the two germline ends. The CDR3 consists of 14 residues. The germline CDR1 and CDR2 sequences are LGHNA and YSLEER.

This clonotype was counted many times. This rearrangement joins TRBV12-3 or TRBV12-4 to TRBJ2-2; D possibly uses TRBD1 or TRBD2 (7 bases each). The ends were cut back, 5 bases at V and 5 bases at J, with 15 bases in the middle. The CDR3 consists of 15 residues. CDR3 bases: TGTGCCAGCAGTGCAGGGGGGGCGGGAACCGGGGAGCTGTTTTTT. Its translation is CASSAGGAGTGELFF.

A few counts support this clonotype. The rearrangement uses TRBV5-6 and TRBJ1-1; TRBD1 might be the D (5 bases). This CDR3 is built from 15 residues. The V gene's germline CDR1 is SGHDT and CDR2 YYEEEE. Trimming removed 4 bases at V and 3 bases at J, with 16 bases between. DNA for the CDR3: TGTGCCAGCAGCCCGGTGGGGGGGATGTACACTGAAGCTTTCTTT. This encodes CASSPVGGMYTEAFF.

Many counts were recorded for this clonotype. The chain recombines TRBV6-1 with TRBJ1-1; D gene ambiguous. Germline V gene data show CDR1 as MNHNS and CDR2 as SASEGT. With 5 bases removed from V and 5 bases from J, the gap between germline ends came to 12 bases. The CDR3 is 13 amino acids. CDR3 nucleotide sequence: TGTGCCAGCAGTTCTTTGTTGATGACTGAAGCTTTCTTT. It specifies CASSSLLMTEAFF.

The gene calls are TRBV13 and TRBJ2-1; TRBD2 matches at 12 bases. V gave up 7 bases and J gave up 6 bases; unmatched junction bases: 10. Looked up from germline, CDR1 is PRHDT and CDR2 is FYEKMQ (reference sequence). This CDR3 comprises 16 residues. CDR3 sequence reads: CASTPGGLAGRNEQFF. The CDR3 coding sequence is TGTGCCAGCACCCCCGGCGGACTAGCGGGACGCAATGAGCAGTTCTTC.

V gene TRBV3-1 combines with J gene TRBJ1-4; possible D gene TRBD1, 6 bases. CDR1 is LGHDT, CDR2 YNNKEL, per germline (reference sequence). The CDR3 is 18 residues long. Deletions cut 4 bases from V and 3 bases from J, with 21 bases between. CDR3 nucleotide sequence: TGTGCCAGCAGCCCATACTCAGGGGCAGCCAAGCCTAATGAAAAACTGTTTTTT. Protein product: CASSPYSGAAKPNEKLFF.

This clonotype was recorded a few times. The chain is built from TRBV7-9 and TRBJ2-7, with D possibly being TRBD2 (6 bases). Per the germline V gene, CDR1 is SEHNR and CDR2 is FQNEAQ (reference sequence). V was pared by 5 bases and J by 4 bases, with 12 bases between. The CDR3 runs 13 residues. The CDR3 DNA is TGTGCCAGCAGCCCCCGGGGGTGGTACGAGCAGTACTTC. This translates into CASSPRGWYEQYF.

This clonotype was observed many times. V is TRBV15 and J is TRBJ2-1, with D uncertain. The V and J ends lost 9 bases and 1 base respectively, with 16 bases between them. Germline assignment: CDR1 LNHNV and CDR2 YYDKDF (reference sequence). CDR3 length: 15 amino acids. The DNA for the CDR3 is TGTGCCACAACGTTCGGATCGCTGTCCTACAATGAGCAGTTCTTC. Encoded protein: CATTFGSLSYNEQFF.

The sample holds many counts of this clonotype. This chain links TRBV30 with TRBJ2-3; 7 bases are shared with TRBD2. Germline V gene sequence: CDR1 GTSNPN, CDR2 SVGIG (reference sequence). This CDR3 is built from 14 residues. J was trimmed by 6 bases and V by 2 bases; bases with no gene match: 8. Written as DNA, the CDR3 is TGTGCCTGGAGTCGGGCGGGAGTAGCCGATACGCAGTATTTT. Its protein product is CAWSRAGVADTQYF.

This clonotype was seen ten or more times. This rearrangement joins TRBV2 to TRBJ2-2; D is ambiguous. The CDR3 spans 16 residues. Germline V gene data show CDR1 as SNHLY and CDR2 as FYNNEI. The V end was cut by 6 bases, the J end by 0 bases, with 14 bases between. DNA for the CDR3: TGTGCCAGCAGGACGATCTTACAGCCGAACACCGGGGAGCTGTTTTTT. Translation gives CASRTILQPNTGELFF.

This clonotype showed up just a few times. The chain recombines TRBV19 with TRBJ2-1; TRBD1 agrees at 8 bases. J lost 7 bases, V lost 3 bases, and 8 bases had no gene match. This CDR3 contains 15 residues. Germline CDR1 and CDR2: LNHDA and SQIVND (reference sequence). The CDR3 DNA follows: TGTGCCAGTAGTATGGGGCAGACAGGGGTGAATGAGCAGTTCTTC. Encoded protein: CASSMGQTGVNEQFF.

This clonotype was counted between two and nine times. The chain couples TRBV4-2 to TRBJ2-3, with 7 positions matching TRBD2. The trim removed 2 bases at V and 5 bases at J, leaving 10 bases unmatched. Per the germline V gene, CDR1 is LGHNA and CDR2 is YNFKEQ. CDR3 length: 16 amino acids. CDR3 DNA: TGTGCCAGCAGCCAATTGGGTCCGGGAGGCGTAGATACGCAGTATTTT. Its translation: CASSQLGPGGVDTQYF.

V is TRBV7-9 and J is TRBJ1-3, with unresolved D. The CDR3 loop spans 15 amino acids. V shed 1 base and J shed 0 bases, with 7 bases lying between them. Per germline, CDR1 SEHNR and CDR2 FQNEAQ (reference sequence). The chain's CDR3 is CASSLGKISGNTIYF. The CDR3 DNA is TGTGCCAGCAGCTTAGGAAAGATCTCTGGAAACACCATATATTTT.

This clonotype was found a few times. This chain uses TRBV4-1 with TRBJ1-5; D may be TRBD1 (6 bases). Trimming removed 4 bases from V and 2 bases from J, with 12 bases in between. Looked up from germline, CDR1 is MGHRA and CDR2 is YSYEKL. The CDR3 has 15 residues. The CDR3 is CASSPLRGGNQPQHF. CDR3 bases: TGCGCCAGCAGCCCCCTGAGGGGGGGCAATCAGCCCCAGCATTTT.

This sequence joins TRBV19 and TRBJ2-1; 14 bases fit TRBD2. Unmatched junction bases numbered 9, after V lost 3 bases and J lost 8 bases. Germline CDR1 reads LNHDA; CDR2 reads SQIVND (reference sequence). The CDR3 has 17 residues. CDR3 loop: CASSIDSGTSGGHEQFF. Written as DNA, the CDR3 is TGTGCCAGTAGTATCGATTCCGGGACTAGCGGGGGACATGAGCAGTTCTTC. Complete variable domain (other parts from reference TRBV19 and TRBJ2-1): DGGITQSPKYLFRKEGQNVTLSCEQNLNHDAMYWYRQDPGQGLRLIYYSQIVNDFQKGDIAEGYSVSREKKESFPLTVTSAQKNPTAFYLCASSIDSGTSGGHEQFFGPGTRLTVL.

The table lists this clonotype with many counts. The CDR3 loop reads CASSPGQRSQYF. The DNA of the CDR3 is TGTGCCAGCAGCCCCGGGCAGAGAAGTCAGTACTTC. This rearrangement joins TRBV12-3 or TRBV12-4 to TRBJ2-4, with D unclear. V shed 6 bases and J shed 12 bases, with 15 bases lying between them. This CDR3 is built from 12 residues.

This clonotype was counted a few times. J is TRBJ1-5 and V is TRBV19; 8 positions match TRBD1. Germline V gene sequence: CDR1 LNHDA, CDR2 SQIVND (reference sequence). This CDR3 region has 16 residues. J was trimmed by 4 bases and V by 6 bases; bases with no gene match: 11. CDR3: CASRGDRLIWNQPQHF. In nucleotides, the CDR3 is TGTGCCAGTAGGGGGGACAGGCTGATATGGAATCAGCCCCAGCATTTT.

This clonotype was seen ten or more times. The gene calls are TRBV20-1 and TRBJ2-7; 9 bases are a match to TRBD2. Trimming took 3 bases from V and 0 from J; bases not matched to a gene: 0. This CDR3 spans 13 amino acids. CDR1 and CDR2 from the germline V gene are DFQATT and SNEGSKA (reference sequence). The CDR3 nucleotides read TGCAGTGCTAGGACTAGCGGCTCCTACGAGCAGTACTTC. It translates to CSARTSGSYEQYF.

This clonotype appeared many times. The rearrangement links TRBV6-1 to TRBJ1-4, with D tentatively TRBD1 (5 bases). CDR1 MNHNS and CDR2 SASEGT come from the germline V gene. V gave up 5 bases and J gave up 0 bases, with 10 bases separating them. There are 15 residues in the CDR3. The CDR3, as DNA: TGTGCCAGCAGTCCAGACAGTGCAACTAATGAAAAACTGTTTTTT. This translates into CASSPDSATNEKLFF.

The chain carries TRBV7-8 and TRBJ2-5; D unresolved. The CDR3 is 15 amino acids. Looked up from germline, CDR1 is SGHVS and CDR2 is FQNEAQ. Trimming shortened V by 1 base and J by 2 bases, and 11 bases separated the two germline ends. Here the CDR3 reads CASSLGAIYQETQYF. CDR3 bases: TGTGCCAGCAGCTTAGGTGCTATTTATCAAGAGACCCAGTACTTC.

J is TRBJ2-1 and V is TRBV10-2; possible D gene TRBD1, 6 bases. With 2 bases removed from V and 9 bases from J, the gap between germline ends came to 8 bases. This CDR3 is 12 amino acids long. In germline, CDR1 is WSHSY, CDR2 SAAADI. The CDR3 nucleotides are TGCGCCAGCAGTGAGCCCAGGGGTGAGCAGTTCTTC. Amino acid sequence: CASSEPRGEQFF.

This clonotype was seen repeatedly, ten times or more. The chain is built from TRBV6-1 and TRBJ2-3; D is uncertain. Per germline, CDR1 MNHNS and CDR2 SASEGT. The length of the CDR3 is 16 residues. The V end lost 5 bases, the J end lost 5 bases, and 20 bases lay between the germline ends. As DNA, the CDR3 is TGTGCCAGCAGTCCCCTTGACTCCGCCAAGGTAGATACGCAGTATTTT. Its translation: CASSPLDSAKVDTQYF.

This clonotype came up a few times. The J gene is TRBJ2-1, the V gene TRBV4-1; TRBD2 agrees at 13 bases. There are 18 residues in the CDR3. With 1 base clipped from V and 4 bases from J, the junction kept 7 bases outside the gene matches. The germline V gene has CDR1 MGHRA and CDR2 YSYEKL. The CDR3 loop is CASSQGASTSGGYNEQFF. The CDR3 bases are TGCGCCAGCAGCCAAGGTGCCTCGACTAGCGGGGGGTACAATGAGCAGTTCTTC.

The V call is TRBV27, the J call TRBJ2-1; 8 bases match TRBD2. Trimming cost V 6 bases and J 1 base; bases outside gene matches: 2. Germline values: CDR1 MNHEY, CDR2 SMNVEV (reference sequence). CDR3 length equals 14 residues. CDR3 DNA sequence: TGTGCCAGCAGCCAGCGGGAGTCCTACAATGAGCAGTTCTTC. Translating it yields CASSQRESYNEQFF.

The sample holds a few counts of this clonotype. The gene calls are TRBV7-9 and TRBJ2-3; D is perhaps TRBD2 (5 bases). CDR3 length: 13 amino acids. V was pared by 5 bases and J by 5 bases, with 11 bases between. The germline V gene encodes CDR1 SEHNR and CDR2 FQNEAQ (reference sequence). In nucleotides, the CDR3 is TGTGCCAGCAGCCCCACGGGGTTAGATACGCAGTATTTT. Translating gives CASSPTGLDTQYF. Combining the CDR3 with reference TRBV7-9 and TRBJ2-3 gives the whole variable domain DTGVSQNPRHKITKRGQNVTFRCDPISEHNRLYWYRQTLGQGPEFLTYFQNEAQLEKSRLLSDRFSAERPKGSFSTLEIQRTEQGDSAMYLCASSPTGLDTQYFGPGTRLTVL.

This clonotype was seen repeatedly, ten times or more. V is TRBV20-1 and J is TRBJ2-3, with a possible D match to TRBD1 (5 bases). Germline V gives CDR1 DFQATT, CDR2 SNEGSKA (reference sequence). The V gene lost 4 bases and the J gene lost 4 bases, with 15 bases spanning the gap. This CDR3 comprises 14 residues. For the CDR3, the DNA is TGCAGTGCTACAGGGATGGAGTTCGCAGATACGCAGTATTTT. Translation gives CSATGMEFADTQYF.

In its sample, this clonotype was seen many times. The genes are TRBV6-1 and TRBJ2-1; perhaps TRBD2 as D (6 bases). The CDR3 has 15 amino acids. Per the germline V gene, CDR1 is MNHNS and CDR2 is SASEGT. V was pared by 1 base and J by 7 bases, with 14 bases between. This CDR3 is CASSEGPGLRNEQFF. CDR3 sequence (DNA): TGTGCCAGCAGTGAAGGACCGGGACTGAGGAATGAGCAGTTCTTC.